This TCR beta chain was sequenced during a study of cytomegalovirus exposure and HLA in healthy donors. Study-wide results and caveats: CMV serostatus alone was available as immune exposure information. With later analysis, a missense DCLRE1C variant became linked to TCR beta V- and J-gene trimming.

Unrecorded immune exposure was likely among donors, who were nominally healthy when sampled. A remark on this clone: Its antigen is currently unknown.

Germline-derived CDR1 and CDR2 are PRHDT and FYEKMQ (reference sequence). Between the trimmed V and J ends, which lost 5 bases and 7 bases, there was a span of 7 bases. This CDR3 is built from 11 residues. Primers for the PCR totalled 60 Vbeta and 13 Jbeta. The table came from immunoSEQ multiplex PCR; TCRdb's copy has only in-frame clones and leaves some out. Of under 200,000 clones in the sample, approximately 80% were seen once. This clonotype was sampled from a woman aged 25 to 45 in good health and CMV-seropositive. This chain links TRBV13 with TRBJ2-3; D gene uncertain. The sample taken for sequencing was PBMCs. Written as DNA, the CDR3 is TGTGCCAGCAGCACCTCTAATACGCAGTATTTT. The encoded protein is CASSTSNTQYF.